The 10 T cell receptor beta chains below all came from one sample that was sequenced in a study of T cell repertoires in cytomegalovirus infection. One entry per CDR3 protein, called by TCRdb with MiXCR from the reads. Here the sample spans about 89,000 distinct CDR3 sequences, around 32% being singletons. Antigens for these TCRs are unknown. This material consisted of CD8+ T cells from cultured PBMCs, taken from culture after CMV antigen stimulation. These receptors originate from a human donor in good health (CMV status not recorded). Some clones in this sample may be carry-over from other donors' samples.

This sequence joins TRBV7-3 and TRBJ2-5; possible D gene TRBD1, 5 bases. The germline CDR1 and CDR2 sequences are SGHTA and FQGTGA. The V and J ends lost 5 bases and 0 bases respectively, with 10 bases between them. The CDR3 is 14 residues long. In DNA, the CDR3 is TGTGCCAGCAGCCCGGACACAAACCAAGAGACCCAGTACTTC. This encodes CASSPDTNQETQYF.

The chain combines TRBV13 with TRBJ1-1, with TRBD1 as a possible D gene (6 bases). Germline CDR1 reads PRHDT; CDR2 reads FYEKMQ (reference sequence). The V end was cut by 5 bases, the J end by 1 base, with 11 bases between. The length of the CDR3 is 14 residues. The CDR3 reads CASSPEDRNTEAFF. In DNA, the CDR3 is TGTGCCAGCAGCCCGGAGGACAGGAACACTGAAGCTTTCTTT.

The chain uses TRBV7-9 and TRBJ2-4, with a weak D call TRBD1 (6 bases). CDR1 is SEHNR and CDR2 is FQNEAQ in the germline V gene (reference sequence). Deletions cut 5 bases from V and 0 bases from J, with 11 bases between. The CDR3 has 15 residues. The CDR3 nucleotides read TGTGCCAGCAGCCCGGACAGATTAGCCAAAAACATTCAGTACTTC. The encoded protein is CASSPDRLAKNIQYF.

This clonotype occurred a few times. The genes are TRBV6-6 and TRBJ1-1; 7 bases map to TRBD1. The ends lost 0 bases at V and 5 bases at J; junction bases unmatched: 9. The CDR3 consists of 16 residues. Germline lookup yields CDR1 MNHNY and CDR2 SVGAGI (reference sequence). The CDR3 sequence: CASSYSRIQGGTEAFF. The DNA of the CDR3 is TGTGCCAGCAGTTACTCGAGAATTCAGGGGGGTACTGAAGCTTTCTTT.

J is TRBJ1-5 and V is TRBV9; TRBD1 matches 11 bases. The V gene's germline CDR1 is SGDLS and CDR2 YYNGEE. This CDR3 contains 16 residues. Trimming took 3 bases from V and 3 from J; bases not matched to a gene: 5. The CDR3 reads CASSAGQGAPNQPQHF. DNA for the CDR3: TGTGCCAGCAGCGCCGGACAGGGGGCCCCCAATCAGCCCCAGCATTTT.

V usage is TRBV20-1 and J usage is TRBJ2-2; D is possibly TRBD2 (7 bases). This CDR3 spans 16 amino acids. CDR1 and CDR2 (germline): DFQATT, SNEGSKA (reference sequence). With 0 bases removed from V and 4 bases from J, the gap between germline ends came to 15 bases. CDR3 coding DNA: TGCAGTGCTAGAGACGTGGGGGGGCAAAGCACCGGGGAGCTGTTTTTT. Translating gives CSARDVGGQSTGELFF.

The genes are TRBV7-6 and TRBJ2-7; 9 positions match TRBD1. The CDR3 is 15 residues long. The V gene end was trimmed by 5 bases and the J gene end by 2 bases; junction bases not matched to a gene: 7. Germline CDR1 and CDR2: SGHVS and FNYEAQ. The CDR3 reads CASSAGTGSTYEQYF. As DNA, the CDR3 is TGTGCCAGCAGCGCCGGGACAGGGTCTACCTACGAGCAGTACTTC.

This clonotype has a handful of counts. This rearrangement joins TRBV6-1 to TRBJ1-6; tentatively, D is TRBD1 (6 bases). The CDR3 length is 15 residues. The V gene lost 6 bases and the J gene lost 5 bases, with 14 bases spanning the gap. Germline values: CDR1 MNHNS, CDR2 SASEGT. As DNA, the CDR3 is TGTGCCAGCAGCGTAGAGGGACACGATAATTCACCCCTCCACTTT. Residues: CASSVEGHDNSPLHF.

This clonotype was counted ten times or more. V usage is TRBV28 and J usage is TRBJ1-2, with 9 nucleotides matching TRBD1. V shed 8 bases, J shed 3 bases, and the junction held 10 bases outside the gene matches. This CDR3 contains 15 residues. The V gene's germline CDR1 is MDHEN and CDR2 SYDVKM. The CDR3 loop reads CASQETGGFDYGYTF. CDR3 DNA sequence: TGTGCCAGCCAAGAGACAGGGGGATTCGACTATGGCTACACCTTC.

The rearrangement joins TRBV4-1 to TRBJ2-7, with D possibly being TRBD1 (6 bases). V gave up 1 base and J gave up 3 bases, with 13 bases separating them. CDR1 is MGHRA, CDR2 YSYEKL, per germline. The CDR3 extends over 15 amino acids. The CDR3 here is CASSQAGAPYYEQYF. Written as DNA, the CDR3 is TGCGCCAGCAGCCAAGCAGGGGCACCCTACTACGAGCAGTACTTC.